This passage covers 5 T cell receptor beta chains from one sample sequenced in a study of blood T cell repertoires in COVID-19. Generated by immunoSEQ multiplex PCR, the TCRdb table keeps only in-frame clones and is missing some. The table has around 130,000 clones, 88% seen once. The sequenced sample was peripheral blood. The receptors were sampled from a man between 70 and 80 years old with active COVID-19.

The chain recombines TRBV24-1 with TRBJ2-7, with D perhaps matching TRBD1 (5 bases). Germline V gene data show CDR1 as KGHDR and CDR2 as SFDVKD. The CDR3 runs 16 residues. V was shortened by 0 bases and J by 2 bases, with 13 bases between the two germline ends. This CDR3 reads CATSDLFLGLPYEQYF. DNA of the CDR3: TGTGCCACCAGTGATTTGTTTTTGGGGCTCCCCTACGAGCAGTACTTC.

CDR3 amino acids: CASSLAGGGYEQYF. The CDR3 DNA is TGCGCCAGCAGCTTGGCGGGAGGCGGGTACGAGCAGTACTTC. V and J are TRBV5-1 and TRBJ2-7, with TRBD2 matching over 7 bases. This CDR3 has 14 residues. Germline assignment: CDR1 SGHRS and CDR2 YFSETQ. J gave up 4 bases and V 0 bases, and 4 bases lay outside the gene matches. Based on the CDR3 plus reference TRBV5-1 and TRBJ2-7, the full variable domain is KAGVTQTPRYLIKTRGQQVTLSCSPISGHRSVSWYQQTPGQGLQFLFEYFSETQRNKGNFPGRFSGRQFSNSRSEMNVSTLELGDSALYLCASSLAGGGYEQYFGPGTRLTVT.

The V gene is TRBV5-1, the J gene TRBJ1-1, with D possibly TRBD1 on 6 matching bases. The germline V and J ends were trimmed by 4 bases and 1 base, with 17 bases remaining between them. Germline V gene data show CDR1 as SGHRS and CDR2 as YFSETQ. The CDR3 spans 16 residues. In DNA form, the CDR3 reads TGCGCCAGCAGCCTCAAACAGGGATTCGGGAACACTGAAGCTTTCTTT. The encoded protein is CASSLKQGFGNTEAFF.

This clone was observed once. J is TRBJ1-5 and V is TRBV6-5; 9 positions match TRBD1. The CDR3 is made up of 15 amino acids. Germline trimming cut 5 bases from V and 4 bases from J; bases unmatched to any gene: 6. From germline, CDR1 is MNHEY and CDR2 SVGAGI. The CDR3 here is CASSLQGAGNQPQHF. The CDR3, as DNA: TGTGCCAGCAGTCTACAGGGGGCAGGGAATCAGCCCCAGCATTTT.

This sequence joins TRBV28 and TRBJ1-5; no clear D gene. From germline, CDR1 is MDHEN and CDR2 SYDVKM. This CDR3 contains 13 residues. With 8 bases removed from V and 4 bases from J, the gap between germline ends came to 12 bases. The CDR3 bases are TGTGCCAGCGGAGGGTTGTGGAATCAGCCCCAGCATTTT. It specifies CASGGLWNQPQHF.